The text below deals with one T cell receptor (beta chain). Antigen specificity is unknown. Trimming cost V 3 bases and J 0 bases, with 2 bases left between them. The CDR3 has 11 amino acids. Germline lookup yields CDR1 DFQATT and CDR2 SNEGSKA (reference sequence). This specimen belongs to a study of cytomegalovirus exposure and HLA in healthy donors. Study details: Genetic ancestry analysis placed around 76% of the approximately 390 donors that were genotyped in the Caucasian-associated cluster.

Vbeta (60) and Jbeta (13) primers were used in the PCR. Measured with immunoSEQ multiplex PCR; TCRdb has only the in-frame clones, and not every one. This table has 90,000 to 100,000 clones, around 72% appearing once. Notes on the study in general: Analysis was carried out at a later point, and it linked a missense DCLRE1C variant to TCR beta V- and J-gene trimming. The classifier was said to identify cytomegalovirus status with high specificity and sensitivity.

This clonotype was obtained from a male donor in good health and CMV-seronegative. Sample: PBMCs. The rearrangement joins TRBV20-1 to TRBJ2-5, with no clear D. The CDR3 DNA follows: TGCAGTGCTAGCGACCAAGAGACCCAGTACTTC. It translates to CSASDQETQYF.